Listed below are T cell receptor beta chains from one sample, sequenced in a study of tumor-infiltrating lymphocytes in primary liver carcinoma. TCRdb reprocessed the multiplex PCR reads via MiXCR and lists one record per CDR3 protein. The sample lists 180,000 or so distinct CDR3 sequences, 60% occurring once. Sequenced sample: peripheral blood. These receptors were collected from a man aged 40-50 years with primary liver carcinoma and hepatitis B virus infection. Both conserved end residues are trimmed from each CDR3.

>TRBJ1-5|TRBV4-1
ASSTQGGQPHH
>TRBJ1-1|TRBV5-1
ASSLAPGRQGEAF
>TRBJ2-6|TRBV12-3/TRBV12-4
ASSSGTGVYGANVLT
>TRBJ2-1|TRBV4-1
ASSHPGLAGSYNEQF
>TRBJ2-7|TRBV10-3
AISESSRPPSEQY
>TRBJ2-7|TRBV6-5
ASRPYGQSSYEQY
>TRBJ2-7|TRBV11-2
VSSLVRDRDPYEQY
>TRBJ2-7|TRBV6-5
ASSYRNSYEQY
>TRBJ2-3|TRBV11-2
ASSLSGTDTQY
>TRBJ1-2|TRBV14
ASSQDGVRVSGYT
>TRBJ2-3|TRBV4-1
TSSQEPRGTDTQY
>TRBJ1-2|TRBV7-9
ASNLGRVGYT
>TRBJ2-7|TRBV4-2
ASSNPSSGRRGEQY
>TRBJ2-3|TRBV29-1
SAGQASGTDTQY
>TRBJ1-1|TRBV6-5
ASRSAGAGNTEAF
>TRBJ1-2|TRBV5-1
ASSPGWRTDPNYGYT
>TRBJ1-2|TRBV6-1
ASRRDNYGYT
>TRBJ1-2|TRBV6-5
ASSPLQGASYGYT
>TRBJ1-6|TRBV11-2
VSSPLGQGRDSPLH
>TRBJ1-6|TRBV12-3/TRBV12-4
GSSPQHNNSLLH
>TRBJ2-7|TRBV4-1
ASSHTQGGTGFEQY
>TRBJ1-1|TRBV29-1
SVGQGPEAF
>TRBJ1-2|TRBV29-1
SVKPPTGYLYGYT
>TRBJ2-7|TRBV10-1
ASSEQGSYEQY
>TRBJ1-1|TRBV5-6
ASSYDSWTGEAF
>TRBJ1-3|TRBV4-1
ASSPLGTLGNTIY
>TRBJ2-3|TRBV10-3
AIGASGRGTDTQY
>TRBJ2-7|TRBV6-2/TRBV6-3
ASSDRYEQY
>TRBJ2-5|TRBV7-8
ASSFNQETHY
>TRBJ2-7|TRBV12-3/TRBV12-4
ASSLAFASYEQY
>TRBJ2-3|TRBV24-1
ATSDYQGTDTQY
>TRBJ2-2|TRBV29-1
SVETGESGELF
>TRBJ2-2|TRBV29-1
SVDPGNSTGELF
>TRBJ2-1|TRBV28
ASGLESMVYNEQF
>TRBJ2-1|TRBV12-3/TRBV12-4
ASSFGGDWSYNEQF
>TRBJ1-2|TRBV4-2
ASSQDHGDRGDDGYT
>TRBJ2-7|TRBV11-2
ASNQTSVYNEQY
>TRBJ2-5|TRBV11-2
ATSAEPLKTQY
>TRBJ2-7|TRBV11-2
ASCLALASEQY
>TRBJ2-7|TRBV11-1
ASSLGQATYEQY
>TRBJ2-2|TRBV19
ASSALDPTGDTGELF
>TRBJ2-1|TRBV2
ASSEMSLAGDGGNEQF
>TRBJ2-7|TRBV5-1
ASSLQGGRDEQY
>TRBJ1-4|TRBV11-2
ASSRPGKGALEKLF
>TRBJ2-2|TRBV11-2
ASSDSWARVTNTGEPF
>TRBJ2-1|TRBV6-5
ASSYFGGSYNEQF
>TRBJ2-7|TRBV11-1
ASSPTPTGDEQY
>TRBJ1-1|TRBV14
ASSLGQGTEAF
>TRBJ2-1|TRBV7-9
ASSLLGITGEQF
>TRBJ2-1|TRBV29-1
SVEEVQGIEQF
>TRBJ2-3|TRBV28
ASRAPSGRVLY
>TRBJ1-6|TRBV5-4
ASSPQTPGSPLH
>TRBJ2-3|TRBV12-3/TRBV12-4
ASSLLSGVPTDTQY
>TRBJ1-1|TRBV5-6
ASSFKGDTEAF
>TRBJ2-1|TRBV6-2/TRBV6-3
ASSPGLWGNEQF
>TRBJ2-3|TRBV11-2
ASSYRDSSTDTQY
>TRBJ2-3|TRBV11-2
ASSLGFWGTSDTQY
>TRBJ2-1|TRBV11-3
ASSPRRASVKYNEQF